The 15 T cell receptor beta chains reported below all come from one sample, sequenced in a study of T cell repertoires in cytomegalovirus infection. TCRdb re-called the reads through MiXCR, storing one row per CDR3 protein. The table records 250,000 to 300,000 distinct CDR3 sequences, approximately 9.1% of them present only once. Sequencing was performed on PBMCs. These TCRs come from a human donor in good health (CMV status not recorded). Some clones in this sample may be carry-over from other donors' samples.

This clonotype was found a few times. The chain is built from TRBV19 and TRBJ1-2, with a possible D match to TRBD1 (5 bases). The CDR3 covers 15 residues. Trimming pared 5 bases from V and 2 bases from J, leaving 15 bases between. Germline V gene sequence: CDR1 LNHDA, CDR2 SQIVND (reference sequence). The CDR3 loop reads CASSPRTRTNYGYTF. The CDR3 DNA reads TGTGCCAGTAGTCCCCGGACACGAACCAACTATGGCTACACCTTC. The whole variable domain, remainder taken from reference TRBV19 and TRBJ1-2, is DGGITQSPKYLFRKEGQNVTLSCEQNLNHDAMYWYRQDPGQGLRLIYYSQIVNDFQKGDIAEGYSVSREKKESFPLTVTSAQKNPTAFYLCASSPRTRTNYGYTFGSGTRLTVV.

Note on this clonotype: A much larger clonotype is one base distant, so this may be a read error. The rearrangement links TRBV12-3 or TRBV12-4 to TRBJ1-1; no clear D gene. V was trimmed by 6 bases and J by 1 base, leaving 9 bases between them. The CDR3 length is 13 residues. The CDR3 protein is CASSSTANTEAFF. The CDR3 DNA is TGTGCCAGCAGCTCGACCGCGAACACTGAAGCTTTCTTT.

This clonotype was counted between two and nine times. V and J are TRBV19 and TRBJ2-1, with 11 positions matching TRBD1. Germline CDR1 is LNHDA and CDR2 is SQIVND (reference sequence). V was pared by 6 bases and J by 6 bases, with 1 base of the junction left unmatched. The length of the CDR3 is 13 residues. The CDR3 nucleotides read TGTGCCAGTAGGGGACAGGGGGGCAATGAGCAGTTCTTC. This translates into CASRGQGGNEQFF.

The sample holds a few counts of this clonotype. The V call is TRBV19, the J call TRBJ1-5, with 7 bases fitting TRBD1. The V gene's germline CDR1 is LNHDA and CDR2 SQIVND (reference sequence). The CDR3 consists of 15 residues. The trim removed 3 bases at V and 2 bases at J, leaving 4 bases unmatched. Here the CDR3 reads CASSIGQAGNQPQHF. Here the CDR3 DNA reads TGTGCCAGTAGTATCGGACAGGCGGGCAATCAGCCCCAGCATTTT.

In its sample, this clonotype was seen many times. V usage is TRBV24-1 and J usage is TRBJ2-6; D might be TRBD1 (6 bases). The CDR3 spans 13 residues. Trimming removed 9 bases at V and 7 bases at J, with 12 bases between. CDR1 is KGHDR, CDR2 SFDVKD, per germline. As DNA, the CDR3 is TGTGCCACCGGCCAAGGGGGAGCCAACGTCCTGACTTTC. It yields the protein CATGQGGANVLTF.

This clonotype appeared a few times. This rearrangement joins TRBV7-2 to TRBJ2-1; 10 positions match TRBD2. The J segment lost 10 bases and the V segment lost 5 bases, leaving 14 bases of the junction unmatched. The CDR3 consists of 16 residues. In germline, CDR1 is SGHTA, CDR2 FQGNSA. The CDR3, as DNA: TGTGCCAGCAGCCGGGAAGGGAGCGGGGGGGCGGCCGAGCAGTTCTTC. Translated, it gives CASSREGSGGAAEQFF.

The V call is TRBV7-9, the J call TRBJ2-2; no clear D. V gave up 6 bases and J gave up 0 bases, with 14 bases separating them. This CDR3 comprises 16 residues. Germline CDR1 is SEHNR and CDR2 is FQNEAQ (reference sequence). Here the CDR3 reads CASSRSWITNTGELFF. The DNA of the CDR3 is TGTGCCAGCAGTCGGAGTTGGATTACGAACACCGGGGAGCTGTTTTTT.

This clonotype came up a few times. The chain uses TRBV12-3 or TRBV12-4 and TRBJ2-1, with 10 nucleotides matching TRBD2. V was pared by 5 bases and J by 7 bases, with 8 bases of the junction left unmatched. The CDR3 spans 15 residues. The CDR3 reads CASSLSSGSRNEQFF. As DNA, the CDR3 is TGTGCCAGCAGTCTATCTAGCGGGAGTAGGAATGAGCAGTTCTTC.

This clonotype has at least ten counts. The chain joins TRBV7-2 to TRBJ2-3, with no clear D. The V gene's germline CDR1 is SGHTA and CDR2 FQGNSA. V was pared by 6 bases and J by 3 bases, with 10 bases between. This CDR3 is built from 13 residues. The CDR3 protein is CASRFLGTDTQYF. The CDR3 DNA follows: TGTGCCAGCAGGTTCCTCGGGACAGATACGCAGTATTTT.

This clonotype was found many times. CDR3 in amino acids: CASSLLLSNQPQHF. The CDR3, as DNA: TGTGCCAGCAGCCTACTCCTAAGCAATCAGCCCCAGCATTTT. The rearrangement uses TRBV7-2 and TRBJ1-5; D remains unclear. Germline assignment: CDR1 SGHTA and CDR2 FQGNSA. V lost 5 bases and J lost 1, with 9 bases in between. This CDR3 has 14 amino acids.

This clonotype has a count of ten or more. This chain links TRBV7-2 with TRBJ1-5; D perhaps matches TRBD1 (5 bases). This CDR3 is 13 amino acids long. V was cut by 5 bases and J by 5 bases, with 10 bases left in between. The germline V gene encodes CDR1 SGHTA and CDR2 FQGNSA. The CDR3 spells CASSEQEYQPQHF. Written as DNA, the CDR3 is TGTGCCAGCAGCGAACAGGAGTATCAGCCCCAGCATTTT.

V and J are TRBV6-2 or TRBV6-3 and TRBJ2-7, with D possibly called TRBD1 or TRBD2 (5 bases each). Trimming left V 0 bases short and J 7 bases short, with 37 bases between. The CDR3 has 22 amino acids. Germline CDR1 is MNHEY and CDR2 is SVGEGT. In DNA form, the CDR3 reads TGTGCCAGCAGTTACTCGACGGGCGGGCCAGGTTCTCGGCCCGGGACGGACAAAGAGCAGTACTTC. It translates to CASSYSTGGPGSRPGTDKEQYF.

This clonotype was observed a few times. The rearrangement uses TRBV19 and TRBJ1-1; no definite D call. The germline gives CDR1 LNHDA, CDR2 SQIVND (reference sequence). V was trimmed by 7 bases and J by 11 bases, leaving 17 bases between them. The length of the CDR3 is 12 residues. The CDR3 nucleotides read TGTGCCAGTAAGATCGGGAACTCGAGGGCTTTCTTT. Its protein product is CASKIGNSRAFF.

This clonotype appeared a few times. This chain connects TRBV2 to TRBJ2-7, with D tentatively TRBD1 or TRBD2 (5 bases each). The CDR3 consists of 14 residues. Trimming shortened V by 6 bases and J by 0 bases, and 12 bases separated the two germline ends. The V gene's germline CDR1 is SNHLY and CDR2 FYNNEI. CDR3 nucleotide sequence: TGTGCCAGCAGGAGAGGGGCTACCTCCTACGAGCAGTACTTC. It encodes CASRRGATSYEQYF.

This clonotype showed up many times. The chain uses TRBV7-2 and TRBJ2-1; D may be TRBD2 (5 bases). Trimming cost V 3 bases and J 5 bases, with 14 bases left between them. Germline V gene sequence: CDR1 SGHTA, CDR2 FQGNSA. The CDR3 totals 15 residues. The CDR3 reads CASSLDRRTDNEQFF. CDR3 bases: TGTGCCAGCAGCTTGGACCGGAGGACGGACAATGAGCAGTTCTTC.